Below, 9 T cell receptor beta chains from the same sample are listed, as sequenced in a study of blood T cells in healthy people across ages. Then a second PCR, running about 6 to 11 cycles, was carried out with a sample-barcoded 5' primer and a J-beta primer mix. TCRdb analysed the 5' RACE reads with MiXCR anew, one entry per CDR3 protein. The top ten clones hold 7.9% of a sample with around 1.5 million distinct CDR3 sequences, 42% of them seen once. Sequenced material: blood. Receptors were obtained from a woman aged 18-30 years in good health.

This clonotype was found a few times. The chain couples TRBV4-1 to TRBJ2-4, with TRBD2 matching 12 bases. Per germline, CDR1 MGHRA and CDR2 YSYEKL. V dropped 0 bases and J dropped 0; count of bases not matched to a gene: 6. The CDR3 extends over 19 amino acids. The CDR3 DNA reads as TGCGCCAGCAGCCAAGAAACTAGCGGGGGGCCGCTAGCCAAAAACATTCAGTACTTC. Residues: CASSQETSGGPLAKNIQYF.

This sequence joins TRBV7-2 and TRBJ2-3; 7 bases align to TRBD1. V lost 5 bases, J lost 3 bases, and 5 bases stayed unmatched. Germline loops: CDR1 SGHTA, CDR2 FQGNSA. The CDR3 has 14 residues. CDR3 sequence reads: CASSPTGQTDTQYF. In nucleotides, the CDR3 is TGTGCCAGCAGCCCGACGGGACAGACAGATACGCAGTATTTT.

The rearrangement uses TRBV3-1 and TRBJ2-5, with D possibly matching TRBD1 (5 bases). Deletions cut 8 bases from V and 5 bases from J, with 21 bases between. This CDR3 is 15 amino acids long. In germline, CDR1 is LGHDT, CDR2 YNNKEL (reference sequence). The CDR3, as DNA: TGTGCCAGCGCCCCCCTGGGGCGGTTAGATGAGACCCAGTACTTC. This codes for CASAPLGRLDETQYF.

The chain recombines TRBV20-1 with TRBJ2-5; unclear D gene. This CDR3 region has 13 residues. Germline V lookup: CDR1 DFQATT, CDR2 SNEGSKA (reference sequence). V was clipped by 0 bases and J by 4 bases, with 9 bases between them. As DNA, the CDR3 is TGCAGTGCTAGAGACCCCAAAGCAGAGACCCAGTACTTC. Encoded protein: CSARDPKAETQYF.

This clonotype was picked up a small number of times. This chain links TRBV27 with TRBJ2-7; a weak D match, TRBD2 (6 bases). The length of the CDR3 is 16 residues. The V end was cut by 1 base, the J end by 0 bases, with 13 bases between. Per the germline V gene, CDR1 is MNHEY and CDR2 is SMNVEV (reference sequence). CDR3 region: CASSLFGRGISYEQYF. The CDR3 coding sequence is TGTGCCAGCAGTTTATTTGGTCGGGGGATCTCCTACGAGCAGTACTTC.

J is TRBJ2-1 and V is TRBV3-1; D gene unclear. Germline V gene data show CDR1 as LGHDT and CDR2 as YNNKEL (reference sequence). There are 16 residues in the CDR3. Between the trimmed V and J ends, which lost 2 bases and 0 bases, there was a span of 11 bases. CDR3 nucleotide sequence: TGTGCCAGCAGCCAAACACTGCCGAGCTCCTACAATGAGCAGTTCTTC. Protein product: CASSQTLPSSYNEQFF.

The rearrangement links TRBV6-6 to TRBJ2-5; a possible D gene is TRBD1 (6 bases). V was cut by 6 bases and J by 2 bases, with 10 bases left in between. There are 13 residues in the CDR3. Per germline, CDR1 MNHNY and CDR2 SVGAGI (reference sequence). CDR3 in DNA: TGTGCCAGCAGGAGACAGGTTCAAGAGACCCAGTACTTC. This translates into CASRRQVQETQYF.

This clonotype has more than one count but fewer than ten. J is TRBJ2-1 and V is TRBV27, with 10 bases identical to TRBD1. The CDR3 has 15 amino acids. Per the germline V gene, CDR1 is MNHEY and CDR2 is SMNVEV (reference sequence). V lost 5 bases to trimming and J lost 2 bases; unmatched junction nucleotides: 3. The CDR3 reads CASSQGTGAYNEQFF. The CDR3 DNA reads TGTGCCAGCAGTCAAGGGACAGGGGCCTACAATGAGCAGTTCTTC.

Concerning this clonotype itself: This clone may be a read error of a much larger clone one base away. This chain connects TRBV5-1 to TRBJ2-1; D remains ambiguous. The J call may be incorrect, as the DNA end agrees better with TRBJ2-7. CDR1 SGHRS and CDR2 YFSETQ come from the germline V gene. This CDR3 is 13 amino acids long. CDR3 in amino acids: CASSLWGYNEQYF. CDR3 coding DNA: TGCGCCAGCAGCTTGTGGGGTTACAATGAGCAGTACTTC.